The rows below give T cell receptor beta chains drawn from one sample of a study of post-analysis software for immune sequencing data. One entry per CDR3 protein, called by TCRdb with MiXCR from the PCR reads. The top ten hold 0.5% to 0.6% of the sample, which has roughly 730,000 distinct CDR3 sequences, about 27% seen once. What was sequenced was blood. The receptors stem from a girl between 10 and 17 years old with multiple sclerosis. The CDR3 runs from the conserved cysteine through the conserved F or W. D genes are given only for firm matches. A row's size may be missing; if present it is once, few, many or a size class.

j_call: TRBJ2-1
d_call: .
v_call: TRBV12-3/TRBV12-4
clone_size: few
cdr3_aa: CASSVGRSYNEQFF
cdr3_nt: TGTGCCAGCAGTGTCGGCAGGTCCTACAATGAGCAGTTCTTC

j_call: TRBJ2-5
d_call: TRBD1
v_call: TRBV27
clone_size: few
cdr3_aa: CASSPTGITKETQYF
cdr3_nt: TGTGCCAGCAGTCCGACAGGGATTACCAAAGAGACCCAGTACTTC

j_call: TRBJ1-1
d_call: TRBD1
v_call: TRBV24-1
clone_size: .
cdr3_aa: CATSDPDRETEAFF
cdr3_nt: TGTGCCACCAGTGATCCAGACAGGGAGACTGAAGCTTTCTTT

j_call: TRBJ2-1
d_call: .
v_call: TRBV7-2
clone_size: .
cdr3_aa: CASSQPMRDEQFF
cdr3_nt: TGTGCCAGCAGCCAACCTATGAGGGATGAGCAGTTCTTC

j_call: TRBJ2-1
d_call: .
v_call: TRBV3-1
clone_size: few
cdr3_aa: CASSQRGVGQFF
cdr3_nt: TGTGCCAGCAGCCAAAGGGGCGTCGGGCAGTTCTTC

j_call: TRBJ2-3
d_call: .
v_call: TRBV11-2
clone_size: many
cdr3_aa: CASSLSGVLSTDTQYF
cdr3_nt: TGTGCCAGCAGCTTATCTGGGGTTCTTAGCACAGATACGCAGTATTTT

j_call: TRBJ2-7
d_call: TRBD2
v_call: TRBV20-1
clone_size: many
cdr3_aa: CSARGLAGEVTGEQYF
cdr3_nt: TGCAGTGCTAGGGGACTAGCGGGAGAGGTTACCGGCGAGCAGTACTTC

j_call: TRBJ1-1
d_call: .
v_call: TRBV27
clone_size: .
cdr3_aa: CASSFISGEAFF
cdr3_nt: TGTGCCAGCAGTTTTATATCAGGGGAAGCTTTCTTT

j_call: TRBJ2-1
d_call: .
v_call: TRBV11-2
clone_size: .
cdr3_aa: CATRDTNNEQFF
cdr3_nt: TGTGCCACCCGGGACACTAACAATGAGCAGTTCTTC

j_call: TRBJ2-1
d_call: .
v_call: TRBV6-4
clone_size: .
cdr3_aa: CASSAGTFGREQFF
cdr3_nt: TGTGCCAGCAGTGCGGGGACATTCGGGCGGGAGCAGTTCTTC

j_call: TRBJ2-7
d_call: .
v_call: TRBV7-2
clone_size: few
cdr3_aa: CASSSVVAEGVEQYF
cdr3_nt: TGTGCCAGCAGCTCCGTGGTAGCGGAGGGGGTCGAGCAGTACTTC

j_call: TRBJ2-4
d_call: TRBD2
v_call: TRBV11-2
clone_size: .
cdr3_aa: CASRGLAGGRAKNIQYF
cdr3_nt: TGTGCCAGCAGGGGACTAGCGGGGGGGCGGGCCAAAAACATTCAGTACTTC

j_call: TRBJ2-4
d_call: TRBD1
v_call: TRBV7-2
clone_size: few
cdr3_aa: CASSLAPGGAGSGIQYF
cdr3_nt: TGTGCCAGCAGCTTAGCGCCAGGGGGCGCGGGGAGCGGCATTCAGTACTTC

j_call: TRBJ2-5
d_call: .
v_call: TRBV28
clone_size: .
cdr3_aa: CASRRGVETQYF
cdr3_nt: TGTGCCAGCAGACGAGGAGTGGAGACCCAGTACTTC

j_call: TRBJ1-6
d_call: .
v_call: TRBV21-1
clone_size: .
cdr3_aa: CASSASTDRNSPLHF
cdr3_nt: TGTGCCAGCAGCGCCTCGACAGACCGTAATTCACCCCTCCACTTT

j_call: TRBJ2-5
d_call: .
v_call: TRBV7-2
clone_size: .
cdr3_aa: CASSKDTGSETQYF
cdr3_nt: TGTGCCAGCAGTAAGGACACAGGGTCGGAGACCCAGTACTTC

j_call: TRBJ2-7
d_call: .
v_call: TRBV7-2
clone_size: .
cdr3_aa: CASSFGINEQYF
cdr3_nt: TGTGCCAGCAGCTTCGGGATAAACGAGCAGTACTTC

j_call: TRBJ2-3
d_call: .
v_call: TRBV10-3
clone_size: .
cdr3_aa: CAISRDGSGDTQYF
cdr3_nt: TGTGCCATCAGTAGGGACGGGAGTGGTGATACGCAGTATTTT

j_call: TRBJ1-5
d_call: .
v_call: TRBV6-6
clone_size: few
cdr3_aa: CASSYVAGRRDQPQHF
cdr3_nt: TGTGCCAGCAGTTACGTGGCAGGGCGGAGGGATCAGCCCCAGCATTTT

j_call: TRBJ1-5
d_call: .
v_call: TRBV12-3/TRBV12-4
clone_size: few
cdr3_aa: CASSPLYSNQPQHF
cdr3_nt: TGTGCCAGCAGTCCCCTCTATAGCAATCAGCCCCAGCATTTT

j_call: TRBJ2-7
d_call: TRBD1
v_call: TRBV5-5
clone_size: .
cdr3_aa: CASSWTGGAYEQYF
cdr3_nt: TGTGCCAGCAGCTGGACAGGGGGAGCCTACGAGCAGTACTTC

j_call: TRBJ1-2
d_call: TRBD1
v_call: TRBV2
clone_size: .
cdr3_aa: CASSIGQGGYTF
cdr3_nt: TGTGCCAGCAGCATCGGACAGGGTGGCTACACCTTC

j_call: TRBJ2-1
d_call: .
v_call: TRBV20-1
clone_size: few
cdr3_aa: CSATSPIAAVYNEQFF
cdr3_nt: TGCAGTGCCACTAGCCCAATAGCGGCAGTCTACAATGAGCAGTTCTTC

j_call: TRBJ1-6
d_call: TRBD1
v_call: TRBV12-3/TRBV12-4
clone_size: .
cdr3_aa: CASSAPLTGDRNSPLHF
cdr3_nt: TGTGCCAGCAGTGCTCCCCTCACAGGGGATCGGAATTCACCCCTCCACTTT

j_call: TRBJ1-2
d_call: .
v_call: TRBV6-1
clone_size: .
cdr3_aa: CASSDGVGVRATHSGYTF
cdr3_nt: TGTGCCAGCAGTGACGGCGTAGGTGTCAGGGCCACGCATTCTGGCTACACCTTC

j_call: TRBJ1-1
d_call: .
v_call: TRBV5-6
clone_size: .
cdr3_aa: CASSLADRRPTEAFF
cdr3_nt: TGTGCCAGCAGCTTGGCCGACAGGCGCCCCACTGAAGCTTTCTTT

j_call: TRBJ2-7
d_call: TRBD1
v_call: TRBV5-1
clone_size: .
cdr3_aa: CASSTGQGALLPHEQYF
cdr3_nt: TGCGCCAGCAGCACCGGACAGGGGGCTCTGTTACCGCACGAGCAGTACTTC

j_call: TRBJ2-7
d_call: TRBD1
v_call: TRBV12-3/TRBV12-4
clone_size: few
cdr3_aa: CASSLGAGGIYEQYF
cdr3_nt: TGTGCCAGCAGTTTGGGGGCAGGGGGCATCTACGAGCAGTACTTC

j_call: TRBJ1-5
d_call: .
v_call: TRBV19
clone_size: .
cdr3_aa: CASSATGHWAQPQHF
cdr3_nt: TGTGCCAGTAGTGCGACCGGGCATTGGGCTCAGCCCCAGCATTTT

j_call: TRBJ2-7
d_call: .
v_call: TRBV20-1
clone_size: few
cdr3_aa: CSARVSTYEQYF
cdr3_nt: TGCAGTGCTAGAGTGTCGACTTACGAGCAGTACTTC

j_call: TRBJ1-4
d_call: .
v_call: TRBV7-2
clone_size: few
cdr3_aa: CASSLVSGGSNEKLFF
cdr3_nt: TGTGCCAGCAGCTTAGTTTCCGGGGGGAGTAATGAAAAACTGTTTTTT

j_call: TRBJ2-5
d_call: TRBD1
v_call: TRBV24-1
clone_size: .
cdr3_aa: CATSDTTGVTTQYF
cdr3_nt: TGTGCCACCAGTGACACCACAGGGGTGACGACCCAGTACTTC

j_call: TRBJ2-3
d_call: .
v_call: TRBV12-3/TRBV12-4
clone_size: few
cdr3_aa: CASRRDFSTDTQYF
cdr3_nt: TGTGCCAGCAGGAGGGACTTTAGCACAGATACGCAGTATTTT

j_call: TRBJ2-1
d_call: .
v_call: TRBV9
clone_size: .
cdr3_aa: CASSVMTGRRANNEQFF
cdr3_nt: TGTGCCAGCAGCGTGATGACAGGTCGGCGGGCCAACAATGAGCAGTTCTTC

j_call: TRBJ2-1
d_call: TRBD2
v_call: TRBV29-1
clone_size: few
cdr3_aa: CSVEEPAGSYNEQFF
cdr3_nt: TGCAGCGTTGAAGAACCAGCGGGAAGCTACAATGAGCAGTTCTTC

j_call: TRBJ2-1
d_call: .
v_call: TRBV4-1
clone_size: .
cdr3_aa: CASSQGMASVQFF
cdr3_nt: TGCGCCAGCAGCCAAGGGATGGCCTCGGTGCAGTTCTTC

j_call: TRBJ2-3
d_call: .
v_call: TRBV28
clone_size: .
cdr3_aa: CASGDRGLITDTQYF
cdr3_nt: TGTGCCAGCGGGGACCGGGGGCTGATAACAGATACGCAGTATTTT

j_call: TRBJ2-3
d_call: TRBD2
v_call: TRBV6-5
clone_size: few
cdr3_aa: CASSYSSGRSTDTQYF
cdr3_nt: TGTGCCAGCAGTTACTCAAGCGGGAGGAGCACAGATACGCAGTATTTT

j_call: TRBJ1-2
d_call: .
v_call: TRBV4-3
clone_size: few
cdr3_aa: CASSQSGYVRGGGYTF
cdr3_nt: TGCGCCAGCAGCCAATCGGGCTACGTAAGGGGCGGTGGCTACACCTTC

j_call: TRBJ2-7
d_call: .
v_call: TRBV6-6
clone_size: .
cdr3_aa: CASSPSRVVTYEQYF
cdr3_nt: TGTGCCAGCAGCCCGTCCCGCGTAGTAACCTACGAGCAGTACTTC

j_call: TRBJ1-1
d_call: TRBD1
v_call: TRBV7-9
clone_size: .
cdr3_aa: CASSSGQSWGTEAFF
cdr3_nt: TGTGCCAGCAGCTCGGGACAGTCGTGGGGGACTGAAGCTTTCTTT

j_call: TRBJ2-1
d_call: .
v_call: TRBV28
clone_size: few
cdr3_aa: CASERLREQFF
cdr3_nt: TGTGCCAGCGAAAGGTTGAGGGAGCAGTTCTTC

j_call: TRBJ2-7
d_call: .
v_call: TRBV29-1
clone_size: many
cdr3_aa: CSIGPSSGYEQYF
cdr3_nt: TGCAGCATCGGACCGTCTTCGGGATACGAGCAGTACTTC

j_call: TRBJ2-5
d_call: TRBD2
v_call: TRBV3-1
clone_size: .
cdr3_aa: CASRRSGGGSKTQYF
cdr3_nt: TGTGCCAGTCGTAGGAGCGGCGGGGGGAGTAAGACCCAGTACTTC

j_call: TRBJ2-1
d_call: .
v_call: TRBV4-3
clone_size: few
cdr3_aa: CASSQVLSYNEQFF
cdr3_nt: TGCGCCAGCAGCCAAGTTCTTTCCTACAATGAGCAGTTCTTC

j_call: TRBJ1-5
d_call: TRBD1
v_call: TRBV12-3/TRBV12-4
clone_size: .
cdr3_aa: CASRGTGEGQPQHF
cdr3_nt: TGTGCCAGCAGGGGGACAGGTGAAGGTCAGCCCCAGCATTTT

j_call: TRBJ2-3
d_call: .
v_call: TRBV5-1
clone_size: .
cdr3_aa: CASSWGTDLGTQYF
cdr3_nt: TGCGCCAGCAGCTGGGGGACGGACCTCGGTACGCAGTATTTT

j_call: TRBJ2-1
d_call: TRBD1
v_call: TRBV10-3
clone_size: .
cdr3_aa: CAIRRTGTGNRYNEQFF
cdr3_nt: TGTGCCATCAGGCGGACAGGGACAGGTAATCGGTACAATGAGCAGTTCTTC

j_call: TRBJ2-2
d_call: TRBD2
v_call: TRBV27
clone_size: .
cdr3_aa: CASSGSGGLTGELFF
cdr3_nt: TGTGCCAGCAGTGGGAGCGGGGGGCTTACCGGGGAGCTGTTTTTT

j_call: TRBJ1-1
d_call: .
v_call: TRBV6-6
clone_size: few
cdr3_aa: CASTEVAGMNTEAFF
cdr3_nt: TGTGCCAGCACCGAGGTGGCAGGCATGAACACTGAAGCTTTCTTT

j_call: TRBJ2-7
d_call: TRBD2
v_call: TRBV10-2
clone_size: few
cdr3_aa: CASSETSGGKREQYF
cdr3_nt: TGCGCCAGCAGTGAGACTAGCGGGGGGAAGAGGGAGCAGTACTTC

j_call: TRBJ1-6
d_call: .
v_call: TRBV15
clone_size: few
cdr3_aa: CATSRDGLYNSPLHF
cdr3_nt: TGTGCCACCAGCAGAGATGGACTGTATAATTCACCCCTCCACTTT

j_call: TRBJ2-7
d_call: TRBD2
v_call: TRBV6-2/TRBV6-3
clone_size: few
cdr3_aa: CASSYSKRNPGLEFYEQYF
cdr3_nt: TGTGCCAGCAGTTACTCGAAAAGGAATCCGGGACTAGAATTTTACGAGCAGTACTTC

j_call: TRBJ2-1
d_call: .
v_call: TRBV20-1
clone_size: many
cdr3_aa: CSARFGLSSYNEQFF
cdr3_nt: TGCAGTGCTAGATTCGGCCTTAGCTCCTACAATGAGCAGTTCTTC

j_call: TRBJ2-5
d_call: .
v_call: TRBV11-2
clone_size: .
cdr3_aa: CASSLEPTDAQYF
cdr3_nt: TGTGCCAGCAGCTTAGAACCGACCGATGCGCAGTACTTC

j_call: TRBJ1-2
d_call: .
v_call: TRBV29-1
clone_size: few
cdr3_aa: CSVWGPGTKAYGYTF
cdr3_nt: TGCAGCGTCTGGGGGCCGGGCACCAAAGCTTATGGCTACACCTTC

j_call: TRBJ2-7
d_call: .
v_call: TRBV5-1
clone_size: .
cdr3_aa: CASRQWNMGSEQYF
cdr3_nt: TGCGCCAGCAGGCAATGGAATATGGGGAGCGAGCAGTACTTC

j_call: TRBJ2-2
d_call: TRBD1
v_call: TRBV14
clone_size: few
cdr3_aa: CASSTGQRNTGELFF
cdr3_nt: TGTGCCAGCAGCACGGGACAGAGGAACACCGGGGAGCTGTTTTTT